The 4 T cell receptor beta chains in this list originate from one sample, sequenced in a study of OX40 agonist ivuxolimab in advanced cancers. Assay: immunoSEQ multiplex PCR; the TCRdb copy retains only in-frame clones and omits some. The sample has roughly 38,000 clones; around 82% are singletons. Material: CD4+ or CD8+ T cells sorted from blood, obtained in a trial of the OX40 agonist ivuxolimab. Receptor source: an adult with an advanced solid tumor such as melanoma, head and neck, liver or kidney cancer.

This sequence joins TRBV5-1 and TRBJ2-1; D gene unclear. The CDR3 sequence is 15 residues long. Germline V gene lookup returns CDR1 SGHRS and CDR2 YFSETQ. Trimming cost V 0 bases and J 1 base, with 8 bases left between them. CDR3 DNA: TGCGCCAGCAGCTTGGGACACCTGTCCTACAATGAGCAGTTCTTC. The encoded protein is CASSLGHLSYNEQFF.

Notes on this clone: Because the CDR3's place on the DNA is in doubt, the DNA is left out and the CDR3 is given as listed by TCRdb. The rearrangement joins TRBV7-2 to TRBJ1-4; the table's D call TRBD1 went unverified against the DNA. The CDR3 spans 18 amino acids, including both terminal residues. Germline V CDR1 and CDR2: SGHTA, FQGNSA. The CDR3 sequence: CASSLVGQGAQANEKLLF.

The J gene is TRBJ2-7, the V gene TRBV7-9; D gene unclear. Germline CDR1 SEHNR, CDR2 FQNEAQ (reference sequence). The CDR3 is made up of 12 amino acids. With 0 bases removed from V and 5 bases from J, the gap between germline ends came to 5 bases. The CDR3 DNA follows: TGTGCCAGCAGCTTAGCTGGGGACGAGCAGTACTTC. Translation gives CASSLAGDEQYF.

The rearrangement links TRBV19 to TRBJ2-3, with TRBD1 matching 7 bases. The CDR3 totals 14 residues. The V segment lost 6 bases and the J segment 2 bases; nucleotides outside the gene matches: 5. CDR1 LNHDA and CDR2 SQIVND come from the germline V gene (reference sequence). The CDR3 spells CASRLGGLTDTQYF. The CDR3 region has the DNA TGTGCCAGTAGATTAGGGGGCCTCACAGATACGCAGTATTTT.